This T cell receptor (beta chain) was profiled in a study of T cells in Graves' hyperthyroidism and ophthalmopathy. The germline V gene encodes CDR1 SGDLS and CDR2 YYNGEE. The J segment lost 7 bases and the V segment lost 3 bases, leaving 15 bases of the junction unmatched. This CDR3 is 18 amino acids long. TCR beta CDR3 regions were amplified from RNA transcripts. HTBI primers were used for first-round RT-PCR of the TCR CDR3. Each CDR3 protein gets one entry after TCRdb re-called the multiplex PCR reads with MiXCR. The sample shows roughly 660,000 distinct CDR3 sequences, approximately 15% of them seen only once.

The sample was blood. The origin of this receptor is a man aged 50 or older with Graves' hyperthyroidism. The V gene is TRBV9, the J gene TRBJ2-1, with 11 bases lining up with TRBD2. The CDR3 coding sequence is TGTGCCAGCAGCGATCCCTTTAGCGGGAGGGCGTGGGGGAATGAGCAGTTCTTC. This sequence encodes CASSDPFSGRAWGNEQFF.